A selection of T cell receptor beta chains follows, all from one sample in a study of control samples from healthy donors and cancer patients. Here immunoSEQ multiplex PCR was the method, and the copy in TCRdb shows in-frame clones only, minus some. Among around 76,000 clones, roughly 92% were seen once, and the ten largest hold roughly 6.2%. Sequenced material: blood. These receptors were collected from a woman aged 40 to 50 in good health. Both conserved end residues are part of each CDR3. The order of the fields is D gene, J gene, clone size, V gene, CDR3 DNA, CDR3 protein. The D gene is left open where the match is weak. Expanded clones get a size class; other rows say once, few or many, or leave the size out.

D gene: TRBD2
J gene: TRBJ2-5
clone size: .
V gene: TRBV4-1
CDR3 DNA: TGCGCCAGCAGCCCAGAAGGTAGCGGGGGGGCGGCGACCCAGTACTTC
CDR3 protein: CASSPEGSGGAATQYF

D gene: .
J gene: TRBJ1-2
clone size: .
V gene: TRBV19
CDR3 DNA: TGTGCCAGTACCGACATTATAACTCATGGCTACACCTTC
CDR3 protein: CASTDIITHGYTF

D gene: .
J gene: TRBJ1-5
clone size: .
V gene: TRBV19
CDR3 DNA: TGTGCCAGTAGAAGACAGGCCGGTCAGCCCCAGCATTTT
CDR3 protein: CASRRQAGQPQHF

D gene: .
J gene: TRBJ2-1
clone size: few
V gene: TRBV6-4
CDR3 DNA: TGTGCCAGCGACTCGAATGAGCAGTTCTTC
CDR3 protein: CASDSNEQFF

D gene: TRBD1
J gene: TRBJ1-1
clone size: few
V gene: TRBV7-8
CDR3 DNA: TGTGCCAGCAGCGGAAAGGGACAGGGGGCTTTCTTT
CDR3 protein: CASSGKGQGAFF

D gene: .
J gene: TRBJ1-5
clone size: .
V gene: TRBV27
CDR3 DNA: TGTGCCAGCCGGGCGAGGGGGTTTGGCAATCAGCCCCAGCATTTT
CDR3 protein: CASRARGFGNQPQHF

D gene: TRBD2
J gene: TRBJ2-2
clone size: .
V gene: TRBV2
CDR3 DNA: TGTGCCAGCAGTGAGCAGGGACTAGCGGGAGTCGGGGAGCTGTTTTTT
CDR3 protein: CASSEQGLAGVGELFF

D gene: TRBD2
J gene: TRBJ2-1
clone size: .
V gene: TRBV2
CDR3 DNA: TGTGCCAGCAGTCTTGGACTAGAAAAGTTCTTC
CDR3 protein: CASSLGLEKFF

D gene: .
J gene: TRBJ1-6
clone size: .
V gene: TRBV11-2
CDR3 DNA: TGTGCCAGCAGCTTAGACCCTTACACGGCTAATTCACCCCTCCACTTT
CDR3 protein: CASSLDPYTANSPLHF

D gene: .
J gene: TRBJ1-3
clone size: .
V gene: TRBV7-6
CDR3 DNA: TGTGCCAGCAGCCCAATACGGGAGATCTCTGGAAACACCATATATTTT
CDR3 protein: CASSPIREISGNTIYF

D gene: .
J gene: TRBJ2-1
clone size: .
V gene: TRBV11-3
CDR3 DNA: TGTGCCAGCAGAAAAAAGGGGTCGAGGCAGGGACCGACGGCCGGGAATGAGCAGTTCTTC
CDR3 protein: CASRKKGSRQGPTAGNEQFF

D gene: .
J gene: TRBJ1-4
clone size: .
V gene: TRBV5-1
CDR3 DNA: TGCGCCAGCAGCTTGGGCGCGGAAGAAAAACTGTTTTTT
CDR3 protein: CASSLGAEEKLFF

D gene: .
J gene: TRBJ2-7
clone size: once
V gene: TRBV11-2
CDR3 DNA: TGTGCCAGCAGCTTAGGGGGGTCCTCATACGAGCAGTACTTC
CDR3 protein: CASSLGGSSYEQYF

D gene: TRBD1
J gene: TRBJ1-1
clone size: .
V gene: TRBV28
CDR3 DNA: TGTGCCAGCAGTTTATTCGGGACAGGGGACTCCACTGAAGCTTTCTTT
CDR3 protein: CASSLFGTGDSTEAFF

D gene: .
J gene: TRBJ2-2
clone size: .
V gene: TRBV20-1
CDR3 DNA: TGCAGTGCTATTCGGACCGGGGAGCTGTTTTTT
CDR3 protein: CSAIRTGELFF

D gene: .
J gene: TRBJ2-7
clone size: .
V gene: TRBV4-1
CDR3 DNA: TGCGCCAGCAGCCAAGGGCAGGGGGGAACCTACGAGCAGTACTTC
CDR3 protein: CASSQGQGGTYEQYF

D gene: .
J gene: TRBJ2-3
clone size: .
V gene: TRBV24-1
CDR3 DNA: TGTGCCACCAGCGGAGAAACTAGCACAGATACGCAGTATTTT
CDR3 protein: CATSGETSTDTQYF

D gene: .
J gene: TRBJ2-2
clone size: .
V gene: TRBV5-1
CDR3 DNA: TGCGCCAGCAGCTTGGGGGGAGTAGAAACCGGGGAGCTGTTTTTT
CDR3 protein: CASSLGGVETGELFF